The T cell receptor (beta chain) described here comes from a study of OX40 agonist ivuxolimab in advanced cancers. The study, taken as a whole, reports: Dose levels from 0.1 to 3.0 mg/kg saw CD4+ and CD8+ blood T cells expand clonally by week 6.

The data were produced by immunoSEQ multiplex PCR, yet TCRdb's version contains in-frame clones alone and is incomplete. The sample has approximately 74,000 clones, approximately 85% seen once; the top ten hold less than 2.5%. A note on this clone: The antigen is not known.

The V gene lost 4 bases and the J gene lost 0 bases, with 12 bases spanning the gap. The germline CDR1 and CDR2 sequences are SEHNR and FQNEAQ (reference sequence). CDR3 length equals 15 residues. On cycle 4 day 1 and cycle 7 day 1, as well as at baseline, blood was sampled. V gene TRBV7-9 combines with J gene TRBJ1-2; D gene uncertain. The specimen comprised CD4+ or CD8+ T cells sorted from blood, sampled in a trial of the OX40 agonist ivuxolimab. This sequence was found in an adult with an advanced solid tumor such as melanoma, head and neck, liver or kidney cancer. The CDR3 bases are TGTGCCAGCAGCTCCGCAAACCCCTCTAACTATGGCTACACCTTC. Translation gives CASSSANPSNYGYTF. The whole variable domain, filled in from reference TRBV7-9 and TRBJ1-2, reads DTGVSQNPRHKITKRGQNVTFRCDPISEHNRLYWYRQTLGQGPEFLTYFQNEAQLEKSRLLSDRFSAERPKGSFSTLEIQRTEQGDSAMYLCASSSANPSNYGYTFGSGTRLTVV.